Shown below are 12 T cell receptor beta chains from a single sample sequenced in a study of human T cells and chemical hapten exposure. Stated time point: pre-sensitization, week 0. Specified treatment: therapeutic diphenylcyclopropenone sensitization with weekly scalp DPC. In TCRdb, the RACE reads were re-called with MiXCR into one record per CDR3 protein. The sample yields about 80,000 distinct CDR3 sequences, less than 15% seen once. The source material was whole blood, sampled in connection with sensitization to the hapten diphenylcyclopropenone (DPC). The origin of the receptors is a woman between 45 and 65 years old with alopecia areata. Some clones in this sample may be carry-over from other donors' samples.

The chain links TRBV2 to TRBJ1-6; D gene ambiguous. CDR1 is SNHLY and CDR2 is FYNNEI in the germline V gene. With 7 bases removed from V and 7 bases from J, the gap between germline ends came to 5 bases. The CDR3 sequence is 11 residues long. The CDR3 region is CASTNNSPLHF. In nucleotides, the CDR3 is TGTGCCAGCACCAACAATTCACCCCTCCACTTT.

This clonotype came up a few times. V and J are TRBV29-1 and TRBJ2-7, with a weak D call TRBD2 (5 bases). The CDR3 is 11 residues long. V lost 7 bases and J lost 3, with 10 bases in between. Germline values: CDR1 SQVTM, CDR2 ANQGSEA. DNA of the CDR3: TGCAGCGCCCCGGGGATCTACGAGCAGTACTTC. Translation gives CSAPGIYEQYF.

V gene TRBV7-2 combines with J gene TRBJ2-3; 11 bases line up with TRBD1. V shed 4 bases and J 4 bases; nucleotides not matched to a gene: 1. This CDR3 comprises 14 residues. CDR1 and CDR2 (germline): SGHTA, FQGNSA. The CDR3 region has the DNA TGTGCCAGCAGCTCGGACAGGGGGCCAGATACGCAGTATTTT. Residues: CASSSDRGPDTQYF.

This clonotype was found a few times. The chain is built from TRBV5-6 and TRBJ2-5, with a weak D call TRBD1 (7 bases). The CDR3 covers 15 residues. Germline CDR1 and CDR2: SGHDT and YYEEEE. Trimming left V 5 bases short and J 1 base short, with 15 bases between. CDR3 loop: CASREGTVSQETQYF. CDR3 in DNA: TGTGCCAGCAGGGAGGGGACAGTTTCCCAAGAGACCCAGTACTTC. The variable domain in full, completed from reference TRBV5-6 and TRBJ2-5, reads DAGVTQSPTHLIKTRGQQVTLRCSPKSGHDTVSWYQQALGQGPQFIFQYYEEEERQRGNFPDRFSGHQFPNYSSELNVNALLLGDSALYLCASREGTVSQETQYFGPGTRLLVL.

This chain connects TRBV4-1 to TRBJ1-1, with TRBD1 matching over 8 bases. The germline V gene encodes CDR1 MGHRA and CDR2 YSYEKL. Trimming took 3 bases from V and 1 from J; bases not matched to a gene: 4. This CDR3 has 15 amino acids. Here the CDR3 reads CASSHPGTGNTEAFF. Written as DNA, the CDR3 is TGCGCCAGCAGCCACCCCGGGACAGGGAACACTGAAGCTTTCTTT.

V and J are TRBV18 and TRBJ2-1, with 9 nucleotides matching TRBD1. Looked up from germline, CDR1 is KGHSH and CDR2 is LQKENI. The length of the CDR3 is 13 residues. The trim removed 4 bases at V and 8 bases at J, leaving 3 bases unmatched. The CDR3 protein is CASSLRQGDEQFF. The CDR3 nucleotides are TGTGCCAGCTCACTTCGACAGGGGGATGAGCAGTTCTTC.

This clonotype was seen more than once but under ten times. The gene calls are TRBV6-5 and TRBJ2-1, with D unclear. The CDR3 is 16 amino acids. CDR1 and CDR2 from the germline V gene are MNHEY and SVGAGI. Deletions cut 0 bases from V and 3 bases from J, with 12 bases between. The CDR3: CASSYSPPARYNEQFF. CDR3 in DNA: TGTGCCAGCAGTTACTCCCCCCCAGCGCGCTACAATGAGCAGTTCTTC.

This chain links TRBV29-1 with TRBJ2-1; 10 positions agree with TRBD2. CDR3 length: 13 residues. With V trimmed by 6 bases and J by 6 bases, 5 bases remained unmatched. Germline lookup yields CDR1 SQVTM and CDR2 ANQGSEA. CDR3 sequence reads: CSVRAGGGNEQFF. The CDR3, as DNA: TGCAGCGTGCGAGCGGGAGGGGGCAATGAGCAGTTCTTC.

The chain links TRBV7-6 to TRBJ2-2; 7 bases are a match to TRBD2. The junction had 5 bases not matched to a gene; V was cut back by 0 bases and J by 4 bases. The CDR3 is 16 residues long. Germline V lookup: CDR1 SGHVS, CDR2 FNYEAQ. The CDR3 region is CASSLAIQRGTGELFF. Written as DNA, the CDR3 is TGTGCCAGCAGCTTAGCGATCCAGCGGGGCACCGGGGAGCTGTTTTTT.

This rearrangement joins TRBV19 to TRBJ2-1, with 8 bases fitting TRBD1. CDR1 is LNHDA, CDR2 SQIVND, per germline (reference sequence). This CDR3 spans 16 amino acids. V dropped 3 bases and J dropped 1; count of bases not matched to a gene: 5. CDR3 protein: CASSIRRTGSYNEQFF. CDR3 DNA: TGTGCCAGTAGTATTCGTCGGACAGGGTCCTACAATGAGCAGTTCTTC. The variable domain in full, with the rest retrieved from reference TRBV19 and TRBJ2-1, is DGGITQSPKYLFRKEGQNVTLSCEQNLNHDAMYWYRQDPGQGLRLIYYSQIVNDFQKGDIAEGYSVSREKKESFPLTVTSAQKNPTAFYLCASSIRRTGSYNEQFFGPGTRLTVL.

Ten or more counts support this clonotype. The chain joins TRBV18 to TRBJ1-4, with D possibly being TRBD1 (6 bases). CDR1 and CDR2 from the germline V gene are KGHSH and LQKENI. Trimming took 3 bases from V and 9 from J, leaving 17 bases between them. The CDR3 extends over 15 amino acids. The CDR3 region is CASSPPTGPRQKLFF. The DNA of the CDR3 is TGTGCCAGCTCACCCCCGACAGGACCGCGACAAAAACTGTTTTTT.

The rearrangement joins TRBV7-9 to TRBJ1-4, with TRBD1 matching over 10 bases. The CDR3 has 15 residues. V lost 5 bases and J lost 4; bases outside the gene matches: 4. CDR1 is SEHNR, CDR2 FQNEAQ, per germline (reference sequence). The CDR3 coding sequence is TGTGCCAGCAGCCCGGGACAGGGGTTTAATGAAAAACTGTTTTTT. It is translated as CASSPGQGFNEKLFF.